The 23 T cell receptor beta chains in this list originate from one sample, sequenced in a study of cytomegalovirus exposure and HLA in healthy donors. The repertoire was sequenced with immunoSEQ multiplex PCR; TCRdb's copy has only in-frame clones and lacks some. This repertoire shows 120,000 to 150,000 clones, 70% to 90% found once; its top ten account for roughly 1.4%. The sample comprised PBMCs. The source is a woman aged 25 to 39 in good health and CMV-seronegative.

This clone was seen a few times. The CDR3 region is CASSVDGGANNEQFF. CDR3 bases: TGTGCCAGCAGCGTAGACGGGGGGGCGAATAATGAGCAGTTCTTC. The V gene is TRBV9, the J gene TRBJ2-1; 8 bases line up with TRBD2. CDR3 size: 15 residues. The germline V gene has CDR1 SGDLS and CDR2 YYNGEE. After removal of 0 bases from V and 7 bases from J, the junction contained 6 bases not matched to a gene.

The chain uses TRBV5-1 and TRBJ2-7; 10 nucleotides line up with TRBD1. From germline, CDR1 is SGHRS and CDR2 YFSETQ. The CDR3 runs 14 residues. J was trimmed by 4 bases and V by 4 bases; bases with no gene match: 5. The CDR3 region is CASSGDRGRYEQYF. As DNA, the CDR3 is TGCGCCAGCAGCGGGGACAGGGGTAGGTACGAGCAGTACTTC.

This chain joins TRBV11-2 and TRBJ2-6; the match to TRBD1 covers 7 bases. This CDR3 comprises 17 residues. The germline gives CDR1 SGHAT, CDR2 FQNNGV. V gave up 4 bases and J gave up 0 bases; unmatched junction bases: 6. Written as DNA, the CDR3 is TGTGCCAGCAGCTACTACAGGGGAAACTCTGGGGCCAACGTCCTGACTTTC. Protein product: CASSYYRGNSGANVLTF. Looking up the rest from reference TRBV11-2 and TRBJ2-6 gives the full variable domain: EAGVAQSPRYKIIEKRQSVAFWCNPISGHATLYWYQQILGQGPKLLIQFQNNGVVDDSQLPKDRFSAERLKGVDSTLKIQPAKLEDSAVYLCASSYYRGNSGANVLTFGAGSRLTVL.

This chain links TRBV11-1 with TRBJ1-3; the match to TRBD1 covers 7 bases. The CDR3 is 17 residues long. V lost 5 bases, J lost 0 bases, and 10 bases stayed unmatched. Germline V lookup: CDR1 SGHAT, CDR2 FQDESV (reference sequence). In DNA, the CDR3 is TGTGCCAGCAGCCAAGCAGGGGGGCGATCCTCTGGAAACACCATATATTTT. Translating gives CASSQAGGRSSGNTIYF.

This clone was detected once. CDR3 bases: TGTGCCAGCAGCCAAGTAACAGGGACCACTGAAGCTTTCTTT. This encodes CASSQVTGTTEAFF. This rearrangement joins TRBV4-2 to TRBJ1-1; a possible D gene is TRBD1 (6 bases). The CDR3 is made up of 14 amino acids. Germline V gene sequence: CDR1 LGHNA, CDR2 YNFKEQ. V lost 1 base and J lost 4, with 10 bases in between.

V gene TRBV7-2 combines with J gene TRBJ1-1, with TRBD1 as a possible D gene (5 bases). V lost 4 bases, J lost 5 bases, and 11 bases lay in between. CDR1 and CDR2 from the germline V gene are SGHTA and FQGNSA. The CDR3 is 13 amino acids. The CDR3 bases are TGTGCCAGCAGCTCCGGACAAACTACTGAAGCTTTCTTT. As protein: CASSSGQTTEAFF. The full variable domain, in which reference TRBV7-2 and TRBJ1-1 provide the parts outside the CDR3, is GAGVSQSPSNKVTEKGKDVELRCDPISGHTALYWYRQSLGQGLEFLIYFQGNSAPDKSGLPSDRFSAERTGGSVSTLTIQRTQQEDSAVYLCASSSGQTTEAFFGQGTRLTVV.

This rearrangement joins TRBV27 to TRBJ1-6; D is ambiguous. V lost 0 bases and J 4 bases, leaving 7 bases between the germline ends. CDR1 and CDR2 from the germline V gene are MNHEY and SMNVEV (reference sequence). The CDR3 extends over 15 amino acids. The CDR3 sequence is CASSLSTDYNSPLHF. The CDR3 bases are TGTGCCAGCAGTTTATCTACAGATTATAATTCACCCCTCCACTTT.

A few counts support this clone. The junction shows a germline mismatch at one end, possibly a read error. V gene TRBV2 combines with J gene TRBJ2-7, with D possibly matching TRBD1 (6 bases). The CDR3 totals 13 residues. Germline values: CDR1 SNHLY, CDR2 FYNNEI. The CDR3 protein is CASSVARQASDPF. CDR3 DNA: TGTGCCAGCAGTGTGGCCCGACAGGCGAGCGATCCATTC.

This clone was detected only a few times. Other DNA sequences in this specimen translate into the identical CDR3. The rearrangement links TRBV7-9 to TRBJ2-7; perhaps TRBD1 as D (6 bases). Germline assignment: CDR1 SEHNR and CDR2 FQNEAQ (reference sequence). Trimming took 5 bases from V and 0 from J, leaving 8 bases between them. The CDR3 contains 13 residues. The CDR3 DNA reads TGTGCCAGCAGCCTGGACAGCTCCTACGAGCAGTACTTC. Its translation is CASSLDSSYEQYF.

The chain joins TRBV6-6 to TRBJ2-5; D gene ambiguous. CDR3 length equals 11 residues. V was clipped by 4 bases and J by 5 bases, with 5 bases between them. Germline CDR1 is MNHNY and CDR2 is SVGAGI (reference sequence). The CDR3 DNA sequence: TGTGCCAGCAGTTCTAGGGAGACCCAGTACTTC. Protein: CASSSRETQYF.

In DNA, the CDR3 is TGCGCCAGCAGCTTACAGACAGGGCGCCAAGAGACCCAGTACTTC. Translated, it gives CASSLQTGRQETQYF. This chain connects TRBV5-1 to TRBJ2-5; TRBD1 matches 7 bases. CDR3 size: 15 residues. J gave up 1 base and V 2 bases, and 5 bases lay outside the gene matches. The germline V gene has CDR1 SGHRS and CDR2 YFSETQ. Supplemented by reference TRBV5-1 and TRBJ2-5, the full variable domain reads KAGVTQTPRYLIKTRGQQVTLSCSPISGHRSVSWYQQTPGQGLQFLFEYFSETQRNKGNFPGRFSGRQFSNSRSEMNVSTLELGDSALYLCASSLQTGRQETQYFGPGTRLLVL.

V and J are TRBV9 and TRBJ2-5; D is ambiguous. V was pared by 0 bases and J by 0 bases, with 6 bases between. The germline V gene has CDR1 SGDLS and CDR2 YYNGEE. The CDR3 totals 14 residues. The CDR3 sequence is CASSVGGYQETQYF. CDR3 DNA sequence: TGTGCCAGCAGCGTAGGAGGTTACCAAGAGACCCAGTACTTC.

J is TRBJ2-2 and V is TRBV19; TRBD1 matches 10 bases. Trimming cost V 5 bases and J 3 bases; bases outside gene matches: 6. From germline, CDR1 is LNHDA and CDR2 SQIVND (reference sequence). The CDR3 is made up of 16 amino acids. The CDR3 region is CASSPLGTGDTGELFF. CDR3 DNA sequence: TGTGCCAGTAGTCCTTTAGGGACAGGGGACACCGGGGAGCTGTTTTTT.

This clone was counted a single time. Germline is not matched at one junction end, which may reflect a read error. The chain couples TRBV7-2 to TRBJ2-3, with D unclear. The CDR3 sequence is 13 residues long. In germline, CDR1 is SGHTA, CDR2 FQGNSA. The CDR3 coding sequence is TGTGCCAGCAGCTTATATGGCACGGATACGCAGTATTTT. As protein: CASSLYGTDTQYF.

The rearrangement joins TRBV30 to TRBJ1-2, with D maybe TRBD1 (5 bases). Germline-derived CDR1 and CDR2 are GTSNPN and SVGIG (reference sequence). This CDR3 is built from 16 residues. V was clipped by 0 bases and J by 5 bases, with 19 bases between them. In DNA, the CDR3 is TGTGCCTGGAGTGTACGCCGGGGGGGATCGGGGTATGGCTACACCTTC. Its translation is CAWSVRRGGSGYGYTF.

The V gene is TRBV7-2, the J gene TRBJ2-3; 8 positions match TRBD2. Germline V gene lookup returns CDR1 SGHTA and CDR2 FQGNSA. Germline trimming cut 5 bases from V and 3 bases from J; bases unmatched to any gene: 10. The CDR3 runs to 16 residues. CDR3 in amino acids: CASSAPPGGRTDTQYF. The CDR3 DNA is TGTGCCAGCAGCGCTCCCCCGGGGGGGAGAACAGATACGCAGTATTTT.

The chain is built from TRBV21-1 and TRBJ1-1. TRBV21-1 is a pseudogene. The length of the CDR3 is 15 residues. CDR3 sequence reads: CASSKVGGMNTEAFF. The CDR3 region has the DNA TGTGCCAGCAGCAAAGTGGGGGGGATGAACACTGAAGCTTTCTTT.

The chain couples TRBV5-1 to TRBJ1-6; 9 bases agree with TRBD1. Germline V gene data show CDR1 as SGHRS and CDR2 as YFSETQ. The CDR3 is 15 amino acids. V lost 3 bases and J lost 10; bases outside the gene matches: 8. The CDR3 region has the DNA TGCGCCAGCAGCTACTCCGGGACAGGGAACTCACCCCTCCACTTT. Its translation is CASSYSGTGNSPLHF.

J is TRBJ2-2 and V is TRBV4-3; TRBD1 is a possible D gene (5 bases). The V end lost 1 base, the J end lost 7 bases, and 16 bases lay between the germline ends. Germline V gene data show CDR1 as LGHNA and CDR2 as YSLEER. The CDR3 extends over 16 amino acids. CDR3 DNA sequence: TGCGCCAGCAGCCAAGTTAACCCTAAAGGGGTCGGGGAGCTGTTTTTT. Amino acids: CASSQVNPKGVGELFF.

The chain couples TRBV4-3 to TRBJ1-1; D unresolved. With 0 bases removed from V and 4 bases from J, the gap between germline ends came to 12 bases. This CDR3 has 15 amino acids. Germline CDR1 reads LGHNA; CDR2 reads YSLEER. CDR3 bases: TGCGCCAGCAGCCAAGAAGGGATGGGGAGCACTGAAGCTTTCTTT. Protein product: CASSQEGMGSTEAFF.

The chain carries TRBV19 and TRBJ2-7; a weak D match, TRBD2 (5 bases). The CDR3 length is 14 residues. Germline CDR1 and CDR2: LNHDA and SQIVND (reference sequence). With 5 bases removed from V and 2 bases from J, the gap between germline ends came to 13 bases. The CDR3 coding sequence is TGTGCCAGTAGTCCGACCGGGATTCCCTACGAGCAGTACTTC. Encoded protein: CASSPTGIPYEQYF.

The gene calls are TRBV27 and TRBJ2-7; 9 positions match TRBD1. This CDR3 has 14 amino acids. V was pared by 5 bases and J by 8 bases, with 10 bases of the junction left unmatched. Germline V gene sequence: CDR1 MNHEY, CDR2 SMNVEV (reference sequence). The CDR3 spells CASSHGDRELQQYF. CDR3 nucleotides: TGTGCCAGCAGTCATGGGGACAGGGAATTACAGCAGTACTTC.

This clone was observed a single time. This chain links TRBV27 with TRBJ2-7, with D possibly matching TRBD1 (6 bases). V lost 3 bases and J 3 bases, leaving 12 bases between the germline ends. Germline loops: CDR1 MNHEY, CDR2 SMNVEV (reference sequence). The CDR3 sequence is 14 residues long. CDR3 coding DNA: TGTGCCAGCAGTTTCAGGGGTGACGTCTACGAGCAGTACTTC. The encoded protein is CASSFRGDVYEQYF.